This T cell receptor beta chain emerged from a study of T-cell memory formation after mild COVID-19. For the study at large: In these data, TCR clusters were largely donor specific. The study's findings and limits: CD4+ contracting clones were mainly CM and EM; CD8+ ones, EMRA. Later expanders leaned CD4+, whereas clones that contracted between day 15 and 85 were balanced CD4/CD8. That cross-reactive memory joined was suggested by some responding clones appearing in pre-infection memory.

This clonotype was counted only a few times. Its antigen is not known. Via MiXCR, TCRdb re-called the 5' RACE reads, giving one row per CDR3 protein. The sample has 500,000 to 650,000 distinct CDR3 sequences, approximately 21% seen once; the top ten hold around 9.2%. J was trimmed by 11 bases and V by 0 bases; bases with no gene match: 8. Per germline, CDR1 MNHNS and CDR2 SASEGT. This CDR3 has 14 amino acids. The clonotype originates from an adult woman who had mild COVID-19 (a few samples of this study predate the infection). Cell type and time point are not known. Sequenced input: PBMCs or a T cell subset sorted from them (not recorded which). The genes are TRBV6-1 and TRBJ1-1, with TRBD1 matching over 8 bases. The CDR3 sequence: CASSEAVRTGKAFF. The CDR3 coding sequence is TGTGCCAGCAGTGAAGCTGTCAGGACAGGGAAGGCTTTCTTT.